This TCR beta chain was captured in a study of T cell responses to AZD1222 COVID-19 vaccine. Libraries were prepared by immunoSEQ multiplex PCR; TCRdb keeps only in-frame clonotypes and omits some of them. The sample holds around 60,000 clones, about 87% seen once. Sequenced here: peripheral blood, sampled on day 0 of AZD1222 vaccination. This TCR was recovered from an adult in good health.

The CDR3 bases are TGCGCCAGCAGCTTGGGCTCCCCGGTCTACGAGCAGTACTTC. This translates into CASSLGSPVYEQYF. The chain links TRBV5-1 to TRBJ2-7; no clear D gene. The CDR3 covers 14 residues. The germline V gene has CDR1 SGHRS and CDR2 YFSETQ. V lost 0 bases, J lost 3 bases, and 10 bases lay in between. The whole variable domain, remainder taken from reference TRBV5-1 and TRBJ2-7, is KAGVTQTPRYLIKTRGQQVTLSCSPISGHRSVSWYQQTPGQGLQFLFEYFSETQRNKGNFPGRFSGRQFSNSRSEMNVSTLELGDSALYLCASSLGSPVYEQYFGPGTRLTVT.